This is a list of T cell receptor beta chains from one sample in a study of response to subunit inactivated influenza vaccine. TCRdb ran MiXCR on the RT-PCR reads and lists one entry per CDR3 protein. The sample holds 500,000 to 550,000 distinct CDR3 sequences, 6.5% to 8% seen once. Sequenced material: PBMCs from blood, taken about 23 months after vaccination. Receptors were obtained from a man between 50 and 69 years old who received an inactivated influenza vaccine. CDR3s include the opening cysteine and the closing phenylalanine or tryptophan. A D gene is named only where the DNA matches it firmly.

V: TRBV9; J: TRBJ1-3; D: NA; CDR3: CASSVEKAGNTIYF
V: TRBV28; J: TRBJ2-4; D: NA; CDR3: CASSPGPGHFTLIAKNIQYF
V: TRBV12-3/TRBV12-4; J: TRBJ1-1; D: NA; CDR3: CASSYSAGAFF
V: TRBV12-3/TRBV12-4; J: TRBJ1-5; D: NA; CDR3: CASGGLENQPQHF
V: TRBV3-1; J: TRBJ1-1; D: NA; CDR3: CASSQGYLDDEAFF
V: TRBV10-3; J: TRBJ2-7; D: TRBD2; CDR3: CAISEVVREGPYEQYF
V: TRBV12-3/TRBV12-4; J: TRBJ2-2; D: TRBD1; CDR3: CASSFGDRDTGELFF
V: TRBV5-1; J: TRBJ2-1; D: TRBD2; CDR3: CASSTSGRESNEQFF
V: TRBV4-3; J: TRBJ2-1; D: NA; CDR3: CASSHPADGNNEQFF
V: TRBV7-3; J: TRBJ2-1; D: NA; CDR3: CASSHWSYNEQFF
V: TRBV5-6; J: TRBJ2-7; D: NA; CDR3: CASRPLGEGPGEQYF
V: TRBV6-5; J: TRBJ1-1; D: NA; CDR3: CASSYGTEAFF
V: TRBV5-6; J: TRBJ2-4; D: NA; CDR3: CASSFVGNIQYF
V: TRBV4-2; J: TRBJ2-7; D: NA; CDR3: CASGPGLLCEQYF
V: TRBV28; J: TRBJ2-2; D: TRBD2; CDR3: CATWPGGRDTGELFF
V: TRBV2; J: TRBJ2-3; D: NA; CDR3: CASSRTRYSTDTQYF
V: TRBV5-1; J: TRBJ2-7; D: TRBD2; CDR3: CASRSSGGNYEQYF
V: TRBV9; J: TRBJ2-5; D: TRBD1; CDR3: CASSVASGTVQETQYF
V: TRBV29-1; J: TRBJ2-7; D: NA; CDR3: CSVGEGGEQYF
V: TRBV9; J: TRBJ1-2; D: NA; CDR3: CASSQTGFDYGYTF
V: TRBV6-1; J: TRBJ2-7; D: TRBD2; CDR3: CASSGTSGMGYEQYF
V: TRBV28; J: TRBJ1-5; D: NA; CDR3: CASRSTGYSNQPQHF
V: TRBV28; J: TRBJ2-6; D: NA; CDR3: CASRITGSGANVLTF
V: TRBV14; J: TRBJ2-2; D: NA; CDR3: CASSQVQDANTGELFF
V: TRBV9; J: TRBJ2-2; D: NA; CDR3: CASSERITGPGELFF
V: TRBV6-1; J: TRBJ2-3; D: NA; CDR3: CASSDSGPHVDTQYF
V: TRBV5-1; J: TRBJ2-5; D: TRBD2; CDR3: CASSFTTSRETQYF
V: TRBV5-1; J: TRBJ2-5; D: NA; CDR3: CASSLQGFRETQYF
V: TRBV27; J: TRBJ2-7; D: TRBD2; CDR3: CASSLTSGRFYEQYF
V: TRBV5-5; J: TRBJ2-2; D: NA; CDR3: CASSLAGGPGTGELFF
V: TRBV7-6; J: TRBJ2-5; D: TRBD2; CDR3: CASSPGTSGGRGTQYF
V: TRBV29-1; J: TRBJ1-5; D: TRBD1; CDR3: CSVAGQSNQPQHF
V: TRBV4-1; J: TRBJ2-1; D: NA; CDR3: CASSQVGRGPSYNEQFF
V: TRBV11-2; J: TRBJ2-4; D: TRBD2; CDR3: CASSLGLAGTVAKNIQYF
V: TRBV7-2; J: TRBJ2-3; D: TRBD2; CDR3: CASRLAGGRTDTQYF
V: TRBV20-1; J: TRBJ2-5; D: NA; CDR3: CSARGTQGQETQYF
V: TRBV12-1; J: TRBJ2-1; D: NA; CDR3: CASSAADASGSNEQFF
V: TRBV12-3/TRBV12-4; J: TRBJ2-1; D: NA; CDR3: CASSLSDGGRYNEQFF
V: TRBV29-1; J: TRBJ2-7; D: TRBD1; CDR3: CSASNQGAVYEQYF
V: TRBV20-1; J: TRBJ2-7; D: TRBD2; CDR3: CSGSTRGAVHEQYF
V: TRBV6-4; J: TRBJ1-4; D: NA; CDR3: CASTPPSTNEKLFF
V: TRBV9; J: TRBJ2-1; D: TRBD2; CDR3: CASSATSYFNEQFF
V: TRBV3-1; J: TRBJ2-3; D: NA; CDR3: CASSQERDTQYF
V: TRBV7-2; J: TRBJ1-1; D: TRBD1; CDR3: CASSPTGAGKNTEAFF
V: TRBV6-5; J: TRBJ2-5; D: NA; CDR3: CASSYPEGAHVPDTQYF
V: TRBV9; J: TRBJ1-2; D: NA; CDR3: CASSVDFDWGGYTF
V: TRBV20-1; J: TRBJ1-1; D: TRBD1; CDR3: CSARKQGMGTEAFF
V: TRBV11-3; J: TRBJ2-1; D: NA; CDR3: CASSSSVSSYNEQFF
V: TRBV7-6; J: TRBJ2-7; D: TRBD2; CDR3: CASSRLADLTYEQYF
V: TRBV10-3; J: TRBJ2-3; D: NA; CDR3: CAISRKGRDMWADTQYF
V: TRBV4-2; J: TRBJ2-2; D: NA; CDR3: CASSQEPGSANTGELFF
V: TRBV3-1; J: TRBJ2-3; D: NA; CDR3: CASSLPGLGTDTQYF
V: TRBV5-6; J: TRBJ2-7; D: NA; CDR3: CASSSLRGGGFEQYF
V: TRBV4-3; J: TRBJ2-3; D: TRBD1; CDR3: CASSQVADRAADTQYF
V: TRBV7-3; J: TRBJ2-1; D: TRBD1; CDR3: CASSLIGQGRNEQFF
V: TRBV29-1; J: TRBJ1-4; D: NA; CDR3: CSVRSGEKLFF
V: TRBV4-3; J: TRBJ2-5; D: TRBD2; CDR3: CASSQDRTSGIGTQYF
V: TRBV5-1; J: TRBJ1-1; D: TRBD1; CDR3: CASSTRQGDTEAFF